The entry below gives a single TCR beta chain sequence along with its context. Its antigen is undetermined. The J segment lost 2 bases and the V segment lost 2 bases, leaving 4 bases of the junction unmatched. The CDR3 is 15 residues long. The germline V gene has CDR1 SGHTA and CDR2 FQGTGA. These data belong to a study of cytotoxic CD8 clonotypes in ibrutinib-treated CLL. Broader study findings: Age-matched healthy donor levels were exceeded by baseline clonality, which tracked circulating CD8+ T-cell counts.

This table comes from immunoSEQ multiplex PCR, and its TCRdb copy is limited to in-frame clones, with some not included. The table shows some 30,000 clones, with about 78% occurring only once. This specimen consisted of PBMCs, obtained after 36 months of ibrutinib treatment. The rearrangement uses TRBV7-3 and TRBJ1-2, with 8 bases lining up with TRBD1. This clonotype originated in a human donor with chronic lymphocytic leukemia. Written as DNA, the CDR3 is TGTGCCAGCAGCTTACTCCCAGGGGGCAACTATGGCTACACCTTC. Amino acid sequence: CASSLLPGGNYGYTF.